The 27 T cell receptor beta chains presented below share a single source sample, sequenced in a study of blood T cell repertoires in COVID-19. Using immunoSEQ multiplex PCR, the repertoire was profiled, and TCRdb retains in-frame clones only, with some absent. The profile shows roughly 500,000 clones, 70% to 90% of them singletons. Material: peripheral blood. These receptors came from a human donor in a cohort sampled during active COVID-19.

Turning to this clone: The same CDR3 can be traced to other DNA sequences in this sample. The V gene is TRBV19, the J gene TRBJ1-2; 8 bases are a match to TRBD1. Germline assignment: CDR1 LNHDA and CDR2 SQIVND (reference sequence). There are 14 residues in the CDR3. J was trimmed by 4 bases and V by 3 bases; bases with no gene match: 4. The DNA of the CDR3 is TGTGCCAGTAGTATTAGAGACAGGGGCTATGGCTACACCTTC. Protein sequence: CASSIRDRGYGYTF.

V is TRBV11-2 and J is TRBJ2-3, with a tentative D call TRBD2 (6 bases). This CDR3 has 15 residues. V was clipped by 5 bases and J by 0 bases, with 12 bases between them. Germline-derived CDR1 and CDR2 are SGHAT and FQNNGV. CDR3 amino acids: CASSPRGTSTDTQYF. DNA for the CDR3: TGTGCCAGCAGCCCGAGAGGGACTAGCACAGATACGCAGTATTTT.

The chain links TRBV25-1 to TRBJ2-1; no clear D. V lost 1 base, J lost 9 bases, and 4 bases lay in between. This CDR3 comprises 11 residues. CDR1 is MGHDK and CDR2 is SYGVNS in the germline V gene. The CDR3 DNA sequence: TGTGCCAGCAGTGAATCTATTGAGCAGTTCTTC. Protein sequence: CASSESIEQFF.

This chain's CDR3 is CASSLDTQYF. CDR3 DNA sequence: TGCGCCAGCAGCCTAGATACGCAGTATTTT. The chain is built from TRBV10-1 and TRBJ2-3; D unresolved. The CDR3 is 10 residues long. V was shortened by 6 bases and J by 5 bases, with 3 bases between the two germline ends. Germline V lookup: CDR1 WNHNN, CDR2 SYGVQD (reference sequence).

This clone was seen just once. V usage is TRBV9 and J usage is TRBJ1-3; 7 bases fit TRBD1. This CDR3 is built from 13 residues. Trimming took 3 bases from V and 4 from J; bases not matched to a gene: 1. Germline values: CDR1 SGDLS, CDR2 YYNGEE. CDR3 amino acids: CASSATGGNTIYF. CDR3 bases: TGTGCCAGCAGCGCGACAGGGGGAAACACCATATATTTT.

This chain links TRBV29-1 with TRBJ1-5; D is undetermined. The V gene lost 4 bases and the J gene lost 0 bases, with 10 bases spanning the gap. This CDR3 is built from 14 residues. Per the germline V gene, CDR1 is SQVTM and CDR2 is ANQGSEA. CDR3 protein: CSVGETNSNQPQHF. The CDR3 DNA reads TGCAGCGTTGGTGAGACAAATAGCAATCAGCCCCAGCATTTT.

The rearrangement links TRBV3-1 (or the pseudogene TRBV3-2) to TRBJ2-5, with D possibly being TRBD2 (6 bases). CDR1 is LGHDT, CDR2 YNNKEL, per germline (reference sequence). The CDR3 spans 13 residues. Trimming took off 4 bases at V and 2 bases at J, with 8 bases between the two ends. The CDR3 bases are TGTGCCAGCAGCCTAGCGGATCAAGAGACCCAGTACTTC. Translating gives CASSLADQETQYF.

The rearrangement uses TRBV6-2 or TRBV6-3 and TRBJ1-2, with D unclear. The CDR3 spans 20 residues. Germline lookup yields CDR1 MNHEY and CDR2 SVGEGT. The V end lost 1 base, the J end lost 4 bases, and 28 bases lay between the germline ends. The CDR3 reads CASSYFRQSLPLNPFYGYTF. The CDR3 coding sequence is TGTGCCAGCAGTTACTTCCGACAATCACTCCCTCTCAACCCCTTCTATGGCTACACCTTC.

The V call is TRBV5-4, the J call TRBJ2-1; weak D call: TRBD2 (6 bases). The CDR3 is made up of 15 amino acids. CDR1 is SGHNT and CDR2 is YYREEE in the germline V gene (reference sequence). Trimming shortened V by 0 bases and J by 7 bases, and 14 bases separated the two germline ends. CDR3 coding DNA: TGTGCCAGCAGCTTGGGCCAGGGAGGCCGGAATGAGCAGTTCTTC. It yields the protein CASSLGQGGRNEQFF.

The CDR3 nucleotides read TGTGCCAGCAGCTTATATGGGCTAGAGCAGTACTTC. Translating gives CASSLYGLEQYF. The chain combines TRBV7-2 with TRBJ2-7; D not certain. CDR3 length: 12 amino acids. Trimming cost V 2 bases and J 7 bases, with 9 bases left between them. Germline-derived CDR1 and CDR2 are SGHTA and FQGNSA.

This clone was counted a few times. Here the CDR3 DNA reads TGTGCCTGGAGTGAGTGGACAGGGACTGGAAACACCATATATTTT. This translates into CAWSEWTGTGNTIYF. The genes are TRBV30 and TRBJ1-3; 8 bases fit TRBD1. The ends lost 1 base at V and 2 bases at J; junction bases unmatched: 4. The CDR3 runs to 15 residues. CDR1 is GTSNPN and CDR2 is SVGIG in the germline V gene (reference sequence).

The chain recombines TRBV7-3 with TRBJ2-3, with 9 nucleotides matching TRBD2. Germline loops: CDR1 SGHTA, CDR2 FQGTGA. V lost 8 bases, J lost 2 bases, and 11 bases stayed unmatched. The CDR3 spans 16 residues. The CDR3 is CASEPRAGGSTDTQYF. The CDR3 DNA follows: TGTGCCAGCGAACCCCGGGCGGGAGGGTCCACAGATACGCAGTATTTT.

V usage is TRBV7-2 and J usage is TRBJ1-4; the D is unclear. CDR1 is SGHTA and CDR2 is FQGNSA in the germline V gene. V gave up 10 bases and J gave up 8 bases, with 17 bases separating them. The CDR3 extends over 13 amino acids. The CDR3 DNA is TGTGCCACCCGGAAGAGGGTAGGGGAAAAACTGTTTTTT. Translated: CATRKRVGEKLFF.

The CDR3 loop is CASSSPGYSNQPQHF. CDR3 in DNA: TGTGCCAGTAGTTCCCCGGGTTATAGCAATCAGCCCCAGCATTTT. J is TRBJ1-5 and V is TRBV19; no firm D call. Deletions cut 5 bases from V and 0 bases from J, with 11 bases between. This CDR3 region has 15 residues. Germline-derived CDR1 and CDR2 are LNHDA and SQIVND (reference sequence). The complete variable domain, with remaining parts taken from reference TRBV19 and TRBJ1-5, reads DGGITQSPKYLFRKEGQNVTLSCEQNLNHDAMYWYRQDPGQGLRLIYYSQIVNDFQKGDIAEGYSVSREKKESFPLTVTSAQKNPTAFYLCASSSPGYSNQPQHFGDGTRLSIL.

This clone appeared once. Here the CDR3 DNA reads TGCGCCAGCAGCCTGAATGCACACTCCTACGAGCAGTACTTC. This translates into CASSLNAHSYEQYF. V is TRBV4-1 and J is TRBJ2-7; D is unresolved. This CDR3 has 14 amino acids. The V end lost 4 bases, the J end lost 0 bases, and 10 bases lay between the germline ends. CDR1 and CDR2 (germline): MGHRA, YSYEKL.

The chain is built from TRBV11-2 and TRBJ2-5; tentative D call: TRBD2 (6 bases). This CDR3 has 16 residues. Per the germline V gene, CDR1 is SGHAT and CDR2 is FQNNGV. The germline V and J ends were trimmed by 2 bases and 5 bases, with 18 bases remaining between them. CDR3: CASSLPLGGVLETQYF. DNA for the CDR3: TGTGCCAGCAGCTTACCACTTGGCGGGGTCCTGGAGACCCAGTACTTC.

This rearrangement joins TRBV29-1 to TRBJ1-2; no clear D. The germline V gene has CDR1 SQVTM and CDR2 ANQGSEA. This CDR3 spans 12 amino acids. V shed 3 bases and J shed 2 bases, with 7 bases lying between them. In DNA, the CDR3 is TGCAGCGTTGACTCTATCAACTATGGCTACACCTTC. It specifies CSVDSINYGYTF.

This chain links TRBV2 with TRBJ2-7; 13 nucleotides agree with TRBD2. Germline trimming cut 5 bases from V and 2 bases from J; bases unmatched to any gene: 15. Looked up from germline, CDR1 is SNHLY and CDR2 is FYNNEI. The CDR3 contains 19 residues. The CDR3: CASSYPSRTSGRPPYEQYF. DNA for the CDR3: TGTGCCAGCAGTTACCCCTCCAGGACTAGCGGGAGACCACCCTACGAGCAGTACTTC.

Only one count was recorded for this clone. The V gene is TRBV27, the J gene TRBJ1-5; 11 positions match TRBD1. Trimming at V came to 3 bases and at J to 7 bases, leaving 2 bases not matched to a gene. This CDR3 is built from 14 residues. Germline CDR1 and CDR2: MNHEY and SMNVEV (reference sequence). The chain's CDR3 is CASSLDRGHQPQHF. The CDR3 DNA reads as TGTGCCAGCAGTTTGGACAGGGGGCACCAGCCCCAGCATTTT.

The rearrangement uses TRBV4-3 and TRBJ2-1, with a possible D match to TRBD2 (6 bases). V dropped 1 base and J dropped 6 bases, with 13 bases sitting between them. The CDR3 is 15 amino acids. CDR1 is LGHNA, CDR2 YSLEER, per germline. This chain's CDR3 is CASSQVRDWANEQFF. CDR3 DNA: TGCGCCAGCAGCCAAGTACGGGACTGGGCCAATGAGCAGTTCTTC.

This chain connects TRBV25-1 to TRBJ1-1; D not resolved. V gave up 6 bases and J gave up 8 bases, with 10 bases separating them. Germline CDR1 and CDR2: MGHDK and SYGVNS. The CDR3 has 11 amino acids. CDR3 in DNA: TGTGCCAGCAGCAGGAAACGGGAAGCTTTCTTT. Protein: CASSRKREAFF.

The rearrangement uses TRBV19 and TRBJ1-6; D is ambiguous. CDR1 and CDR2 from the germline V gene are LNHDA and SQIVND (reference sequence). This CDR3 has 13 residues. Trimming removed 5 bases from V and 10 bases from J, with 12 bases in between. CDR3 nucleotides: TGTGCCAGTAGTGCCGCGATTCTATCACCCCTCCACTTT. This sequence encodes CASSAAILSPLHF.

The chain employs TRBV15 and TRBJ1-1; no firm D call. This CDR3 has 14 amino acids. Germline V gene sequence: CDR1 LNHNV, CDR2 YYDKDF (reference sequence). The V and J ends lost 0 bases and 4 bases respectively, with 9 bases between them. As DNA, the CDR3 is TGTGCCACCAGCAGAGACCTCTTCGGCACTGAAGCTTTCTTT. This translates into CATSRDLFGTEAFF.

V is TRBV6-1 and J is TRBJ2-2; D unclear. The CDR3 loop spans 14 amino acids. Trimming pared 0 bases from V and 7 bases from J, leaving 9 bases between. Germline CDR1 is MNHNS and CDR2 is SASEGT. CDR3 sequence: CASSEADLDGELFF. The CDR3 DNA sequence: TGTGCCAGCAGTGAAGCAGACCTAGACGGGGAGCTGTTTTTT.

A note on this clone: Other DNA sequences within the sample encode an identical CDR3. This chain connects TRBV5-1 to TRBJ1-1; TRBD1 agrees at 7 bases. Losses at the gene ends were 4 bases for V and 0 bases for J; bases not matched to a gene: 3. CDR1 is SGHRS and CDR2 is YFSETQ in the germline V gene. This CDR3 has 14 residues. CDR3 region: CASSLGTVNTEAFF. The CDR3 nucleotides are TGCGCCAGCAGCCTGGGGACAGTGAACACTGAAGCTTTCTTT.

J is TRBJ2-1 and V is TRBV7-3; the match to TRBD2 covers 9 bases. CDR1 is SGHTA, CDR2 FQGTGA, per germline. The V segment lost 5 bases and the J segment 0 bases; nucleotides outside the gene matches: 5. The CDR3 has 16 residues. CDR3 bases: TGTGCCAGCAGCGAGTATAGCGGGAGCTCCTACAATGAGCAGTTCTTC. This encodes CASSEYSGSSYNEQFF.

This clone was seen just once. The CDR3 DNA reads TGTGCCAGCAGCCAAGGACAGGCCATGTATAATTCACCCCTCCACTTT. It specifies CASSQGQAMYNSPLHF. The chain carries TRBV7-9 and TRBJ1-6, with 7 bases fitting TRBD1. The junction had 8 bases not matched to a gene; V was cut back by 5 bases and J by 4 bases. CDR1 and CDR2 from the germline V gene are SEHNR and FQNEAQ (reference sequence). The CDR3 is 16 amino acids.